This T cell receptor (beta chain) appears in the sequencing data of a study of blood T cell repertoires in COVID-19. The overall study: Whether acute or convalescent, the COVID-19 samples came from the United States, Italy and Spain. PBMCs, B-cell-depleted T cells, or T cells were the source of the cDNA or gDNA that made up the material.

The CDR3 covers 15 residues. Per germline, CDR1 SGHTA and CDR2 FQGNSA. V shed 2 bases, J shed 3 bases, and the junction held 3 bases outside the gene matches. Per the original methods: Nucleated cell counts were estimated from reference gene primer amplification. Sequencing used immunoSEQ multiplex PCR; TCRdb keeps in-frame clones, though not all of them. For V, J and clone size, that table is used; D and trimming come from the DNA. The sample lists 190,000 or so clones, around 82% seen once, with 2.5% to 3.5% in the top ten. Source material: peripheral blood. This receptor was obtained from a man aged 50 to 59 with active or convalescent COVID-19. The V gene is TRBV7-2, the J gene TRBJ2-7; 11 bases line up with TRBD2. CDR3 DNA: TGTGCCAGCAGCTTACTAGCGGGGGGTGACTACGAGCAGTACTTC. Translation gives CASSLLAGGDYEQYF.